This T cell receptor (beta chain) was profiled in a study of cytomegalovirus exposure and HLA in healthy donors. The overall study: A later analysis reported the same platform for the approximately 110 validation repertoires and the roughly 700 first-cohort repertoires. Broader study findings: The listing of 150 or so TCR beta chains classed them as cytomegalovirus-associated.

Worth noting for this clone: Its target is not known.

The CDR3 length is 16 residues. The germline CDR1 and CDR2 sequences are MNHEY and SVGAGI. V dropped 0 bases and J dropped 0 bases, with 9 bases sitting between them. Libraries were prepared by immunoSEQ multiplex PCR; TCRdb keeps only in-frame clonotypes and omits some of them. The sample has 150,000 to 200,000 clones; roughly 85% are singletons. The chain carries TRBV6-5 and TRBJ1-5; D ambiguous. The receptor was derived from a man aged 18 to 29 in good health and CMV-seropositive. Sequences were obtained from PBMCs. This CDR3 is CASSYSRPPSNQPQHF. The DNA for the CDR3 is TGTGCCAGCAGTTACTCGAGGCCCCCTAGCAATCAGCCCCAGCATTTT.